These 21 T cell receptor beta chains share one sample of origin, sequenced in a study of Japanese encephalitis immunity and Zika vaccine responses. CFSE-labeled PBMCs were cultured about six days with peptide pools, each at around 1 ug/mL. The sort collected unfixed, live, CD56-CD19-CD16-CD3+CD4+ CFSE-low proliferating CD4 T cells. TCRdb analysed the 5' RACE reads with MiXCR anew, one entry per CDR3 protein. The top ten clones hold about 30% of a sample with about 1,700 distinct CDR3 sequences, nearly 5.5% of them seen once. This sample comprised antigen-activated CD4+ T cells from blood, cultured, obtained during a Zika inactivated vaccine study. The receptors originated from an adult woman who received an inactivated Zika virus vaccine.

This clonotype came up many times. The chain is built from TRBV6-5 and TRBJ2-1, with 7 bases fitting TRBD1. The V gene end was trimmed by 6 bases and the J gene end by 0 bases; junction bases not matched to a gene: 2. The CDR3 spans 14 residues. Germline V gene sequence: CDR1 MNHEY, CDR2 SVGAGI. The CDR3 sequence is CASRRDSSYNEQFF. Here the CDR3 DNA reads TGTGCCAGCAGAAGGGACAGCTCCTACAATGAGCAGTTCTTC.

CDR3 loop: CATSDPGQVIFF. The CDR3 DNA reads TGTGCCACCAGTGACCCGGGACAGGTAATTTTCTTC. This chain links TRBV24-1 with TRBJ2-1, with TRBD1 matching over 8 bases. Germline CDR1 reads KGHDR; CDR2 reads SFDVKD. The CDR3 length is 12 residues. The junction had 8 bases not matched to a gene; V was cut back by 4 bases and J by 16 bases.

This clonotype was picked up many times. The DNA of the CDR3 is TGTGCCAGCAGCAAACGATTTGGACAGGCTAGATGGGACAATGAGCAGTTCTTC. It is translated as CASSKRFGQARWDNEQFF. V gene TRBV5-6 combines with J gene TRBJ2-1, with 7 bases identical to TRBD1. The V segment lost 4 bases and the J segment 5 bases; nucleotides outside the gene matches: 18. The length of the CDR3 is 18 residues. From germline, CDR1 is SGHDT and CDR2 YYEEEE.

This clonotype was counted ten times or more. This rearrangement joins TRBV12-3 or TRBV12-4 to TRBJ2-4, with D perhaps TRBD1 (5 bases). The germline V and J ends were trimmed by 10 bases and 6 bases, with 19 bases remaining between them. The CDR3 covers 14 residues. The CDR3 DNA is TGTGCCACAAGCCCCCAGGGCTTCGGAAACATTCAGTACTTC. Translation gives CATSPQGFGNIQYF.

The chain uses TRBV7-2 and TRBJ1-4, with D hard to call. This CDR3 comprises 19 residues. Trimming took 5 bases from V and 4 from J, leaving 26 bases between them. Per the germline V gene, CDR1 is SGHTA and CDR2 is FQGNSA. In nucleotides, the CDR3 is TGTGCCAGCAGCGCCGCTTCGGGTTCGGCTGGCAGATATAATGAAAAACTGTTTTTT. This translates into CASSAASGSAGRYNEKLFF.

This clonotype came up many times. This chain uses TRBV27 with TRBJ2-1, with a weak D call TRBD2 (5 bases). V was cut by 5 bases and J by 2 bases, with 10 bases left in between. Germline CDR1 reads MNHEY; CDR2 reads SMNVEV (reference sequence). The CDR3 spans 14 residues. CDR3 bases: TGTGCCAGCAGTCCCCGGCGGGCCTACAATGAGCAGTTCTTC. It is translated as CASSPRRAYNEQFF.

In this sample, this clonotype turned up many times. The rearrangement uses TRBV7-2 and TRBJ2-2; D is ambiguous. This CDR3 contains 14 residues. Germline CDR1 is SGHTA and CDR2 is FQGNSA. The V and J ends lost 4 bases and 5 bases respectively, with 11 bases between them. The CDR3 nucleotides read TGTGCCAGCAGCTCCCCCGGGCGAACCGGGGAGCTGTTTTTT. This codes for CASSSPGRTGELFF.

This clonotype counts as medium-sized. The V call is TRBV7-2, the J call TRBJ2-7; 9 bases agree with TRBD1. This CDR3 is built from 15 residues. Germline CDR1 reads SGHTA; CDR2 reads FQGNSA. Trimming took 5 bases from V and 4 from J; bases not matched to a gene: 9. DNA of the CDR3: TGTGCCAGCAGCCCGGACAGGGGCATTGAGTACGAGCAGTACTTC. Translating it yields CASSPDRGIEYEQYF.

This clonotype was observed a handful of times. The chain employs TRBV19 and TRBJ2-1; TRBD2 matches at 10 bases. The V gene's germline CDR1 is LNHDA and CDR2 SQIVND (reference sequence). The CDR3 has 20 residues. After removal of 6 bases from V and 12 bases from J, the junction contained 29 bases not matched to a gene. This CDR3 reads CASSPIGTGTGTSEVYGQFF. The CDR3 DNA sequence: TGTGCCAGTAGCCCTATCGGGACAGGCACTGGGACTAGCGAGGTATATGGGCAGTTCTTC.

This clonotype was picked up many times. The genes are TRBV6-5 and TRBJ1-5; D gene ambiguous. Trimming pared 4 bases from V and 0 bases from J, leaving 7 bases between. From germline, CDR1 is MNHEY and CDR2 SVGAGI. This CDR3 spans 14 amino acids. CDR3 region: CASSSTNSNQPQHF. In DNA, the CDR3 is TGTGCCAGCAGTTCGACAAATAGCAATCAGCCCCAGCATTTT.

This clonotype occurred many times. The chain is built from TRBV25-1 and TRBJ2-7; D remains unclear. Germline-derived CDR1 and CDR2 are MGHDK and SYGVNS. The CDR3 has 15 amino acids. Trimming took off 3 bases at V and 7 bases at J, with 19 bases between the two ends. The chain's CDR3 is CASSDSSGPVREQYF. The CDR3 bases are TGTGCCAGCAGTGACTCTTCAGGACCAGTGAGGGAGCAGTACTTC.

Many counts were recorded for this clonotype. This rearrangement joins TRBV18 to TRBJ2-2; no firm D call. The CDR3 is 17 amino acids. Per germline, CDR1 KGHSH and CDR2 LQKENI. V gave up 2 bases and J gave up 6 bases, with 19 bases separating them. Here the CDR3 DNA reads TGTGCCAGCTCACCAACCCGTCCGTCCCTAAGTCCCGGGGAGCTGTTTTTT. This encodes CASSPTRPSLSPGELFF. Complete variable domain (other parts from reference TRBV18 and TRBJ2-2): NAGVMQNPRHLVRRRGQEARLRCSPMKGHSHVYWYRQLPEEGLKFMVYLQKENIIDESGMPKERFSAEFPKEGPSILRIQQVVRGDSAAYFCASSPTRPSLSPGELFFGEGSRLTVL.

Sample share makes this clonotype medium-sized. CDR3 sequence reads: CASSPGGTSGYNEQFF. The CDR3 DNA sequence: TGCGCCAGCAGCCCCGGTGGGACTAGCGGCTACAATGAGCAGTTCTTC. The chain is built from TRBV5-1 and TRBJ2-1; TRBD2 aligns across 11 bases. The trim removed 4 bases at V and 3 bases at J, leaving 6 bases unmatched. Germline CDR1 is SGHRS and CDR2 is YFSETQ. The CDR3 is made up of 16 amino acids.

This clonotype is medium-sized (0.01 to 0.1%). The chain is built from TRBV5-1 and TRBJ1-1; the match to TRBD1 covers 7 bases. V dropped 5 bases and J dropped 5; count of bases not matched to a gene: 6. The CDR3 contains 13 residues. The germline gives CDR1 SGHRS, CDR2 YFSETQ. The CDR3 DNA follows: TGCGCCAGCAGGCGGGACAGTGGGACTGAAGCTTTCTTT. This sequence encodes CASRRDSGTEAFF.

This sequence joins TRBV20-1 and TRBJ1-4; D is undetermined. Trimming pared 2 bases from V and 0 bases from J, leaving 16 bases between. This CDR3 comprises 17 residues. CDR1 is DFQATT, CDR2 SNEGSKA, per germline (reference sequence). CDR3 sequence reads: CSARRETLGATNEKLFF. CDR3 in DNA: TGCAGTGCTAGAAGAGAGACCCTGGGCGCAACTAATGAAAAACTGTTTTTT.

By share, this clonotype counts as large. The chain uses TRBV6-5 and TRBJ2-5; D remains unclear. This CDR3 has 14 residues. CDR1 and CDR2 from the germline V gene are MNHEY and SVGAGI. The germline V and J ends were trimmed by 0 bases and 10 bases, with 15 bases remaining between them. The CDR3 region has the DNA TGTGCCAGCAGTTACTCGAGTGGGATGGGGATCCAGTACTTC. Protein product: CASSYSSGMGIQYF.

This clonotype was observed at least ten times. The J gene is TRBJ2-5, the V gene TRBV9; D gene uncertain. V dropped 2 bases and J dropped 4 bases, with 15 bases sitting between them. The length of the CDR3 is 15 residues. Germline V gives CDR1 SGDLS, CDR2 YYNGEE. CDR3 protein: CASSVGPPMGETQYF. CDR3 DNA: TGTGCCAGCAGCGTCGGGCCCCCTATGGGAGAGACCCAGTACTTC. Supplemented by reference TRBV9 and TRBJ2-5, the full variable domain reads DSGVTQTPKHLITATGQRVTLRCSPRSGDLSVYWYQQSLDQGLQFLIQYYNGEERAKGNILERFSAQQFPDLHSELNLSSLELGDSALYFCASSVGPPMGETQYFGPGTRLLVL.

The table lists this clonotype with a count of one. The DNA for the CDR3 is TGTGCCAGCACTTCAGGGGGCTCTGGAAACACCATATATTTT. Its protein product is CASTSGGSGNTIYF. The chain is built from TRBV28 and TRBJ1-3, with 7 positions matching TRBD1. The CDR3 sequence is 14 residues long. CDR1 and CDR2 (germline): MDHEN, SYDVKM. V shed 7 bases, J shed 0 bases, and the junction held 3 bases outside the gene matches.

This clonotype was counted many times. The V gene is TRBV11-2, the J gene TRBJ2-3; TRBD1 aligns across 7 bases. V shed 4 bases and J 7 bases; nucleotides not matched to a gene: 8. The V gene's germline CDR1 is SGHAT and CDR2 FQNNGV. This CDR3 has 14 residues. The CDR3 DNA sequence: TGTGCCAGCAGCTCAGGGGGAATTGCAAATACGCAGTATTTT. Translated, it gives CASSSGGIANTQYF.

This clonotype was detected a few times. The chain recombines TRBV28 with TRBJ1-5, with TRBD1 as a possible D gene (5 bases). V lost 3 bases, J lost 4 bases, and 13 bases lay in between. The V gene's germline CDR1 is MDHEN and CDR2 SYDVKM. CDR3 length: 15 amino acids. CDR3 nucleotide sequence: TGTGCCAGCAGTTTTCCGGACCCAGGGAATCAGCCCCAGCATTTT. This encodes CASSFPDPGNQPQHF.

This clonotype was seen a few times. This rearrangement joins TRBV5-6 to TRBJ2-5; perhaps TRBD1 as D (6 bases). This CDR3 has 13 amino acids. The ends were cut back, 4 bases at V and 4 bases at J, with 11 bases in the middle. Germline lookup yields CDR1 SGHDT and CDR2 YYEEEE. CDR3 sequence: CASSPKGGETQYF. In DNA form, the CDR3 reads TGTGCCAGCAGCCCCAAAGGGGGAGAGACCCAGTACTTC.